This T cell receptor beta chain was sequenced for a study of blood T cells in healthy people across ages. Study as a whole: Capturing about one barcoded beta molecule per two T cells was achieved by template switching.

The germline V and J ends were trimmed by 5 bases and 5 bases, with 11 bases remaining between them. This CDR3 spans 13 amino acids. Germline assignment: CDR1 SEHNR and CDR2 FQNEAQ (reference sequence). Notes on the study in general: Fewer expanded clones and more diversity marked long-lived versus aged donors.

PCR was performed a second time for about 7 to 12 cycles using a sample-barcoded 5' primer and a J-beta primer mix. A tag from a template-switch adaptor with 12 random nucleotides marked each cDNA molecule. TCRdb processed the 5' RACE reads anew with MiXCR; each CDR3 protein has one entry. The table records about 730,000 distinct CDR3 sequences, roughly 47% of them present only once. Worth noting for this clonotype: As yet, its antigen is unknown.

This chain connects TRBV7-9 to TRBJ2-3; TRBD1 is a possible D gene (6 bases). The TCR sequence derives from a woman aged 55-69 years in good health. Sequencing input: blood. The CDR3 loop is CASSTTQGDTQYF. The CDR3 coding sequence is TGTGCCAGCAGCACTACACAGGGAGATACGCAGTATTTT.